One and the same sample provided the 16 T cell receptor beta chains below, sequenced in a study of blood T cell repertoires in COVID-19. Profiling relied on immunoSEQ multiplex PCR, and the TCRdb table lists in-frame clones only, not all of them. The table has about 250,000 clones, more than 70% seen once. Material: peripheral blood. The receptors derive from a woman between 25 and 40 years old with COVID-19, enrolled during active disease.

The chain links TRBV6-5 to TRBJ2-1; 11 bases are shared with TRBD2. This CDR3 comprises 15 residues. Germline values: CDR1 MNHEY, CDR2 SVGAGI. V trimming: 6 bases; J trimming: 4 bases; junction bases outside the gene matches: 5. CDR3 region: CASRAGTSGYNEQFF. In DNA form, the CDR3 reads TGTGCCAGCAGAGCCGGGACTAGCGGTTACAATGAGCAGTTCTTC.

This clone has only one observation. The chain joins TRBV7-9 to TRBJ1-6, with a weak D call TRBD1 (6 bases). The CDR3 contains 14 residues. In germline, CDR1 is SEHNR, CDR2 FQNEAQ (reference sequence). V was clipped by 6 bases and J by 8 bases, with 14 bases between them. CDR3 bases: TGTGCCAGCAGGTACCAGGGGTCTGATTCACCCCTCCACTTT. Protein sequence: CASRYQGSDSPLHF.

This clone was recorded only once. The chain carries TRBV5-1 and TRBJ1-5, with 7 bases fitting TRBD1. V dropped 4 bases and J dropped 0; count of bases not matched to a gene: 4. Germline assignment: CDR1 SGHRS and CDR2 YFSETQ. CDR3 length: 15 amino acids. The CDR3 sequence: CASSVGQYSNQPQHF. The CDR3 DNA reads TGCGCCAGCAGCGTGGGACAGTATAGCAATCAGCCCCAGCATTTT.

Written as DNA, the CDR3 is TGTGCCAGCAGCTACCAAGAGACCCAGTACTTC. It is translated as CASSYQETQYF. V usage is TRBV2 and J usage is TRBJ2-5; D unresolved. V lost 6 bases to trimming and J lost 0 bases, with 2 bases between them. Germline CDR1 SNHLY, CDR2 FYNNEI. This CDR3 comprises 11 residues.

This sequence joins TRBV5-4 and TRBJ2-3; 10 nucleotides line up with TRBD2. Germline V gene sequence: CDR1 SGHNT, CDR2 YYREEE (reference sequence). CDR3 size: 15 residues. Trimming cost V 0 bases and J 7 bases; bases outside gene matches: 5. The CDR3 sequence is CASSLGSGGVNTQYF. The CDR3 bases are TGTGCCAGCAGCTTGGGGAGCGGGGGGGTAAATACGCAGTATTTT.

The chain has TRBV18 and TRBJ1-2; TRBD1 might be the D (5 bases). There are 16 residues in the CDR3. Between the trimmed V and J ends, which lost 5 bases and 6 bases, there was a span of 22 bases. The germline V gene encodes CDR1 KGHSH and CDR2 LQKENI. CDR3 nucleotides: TGTGCCAGCTCATCACGATGGGGGGAGGAGACGAATGGCTACACCTTC. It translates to CASSSRWGEETNGYTF.

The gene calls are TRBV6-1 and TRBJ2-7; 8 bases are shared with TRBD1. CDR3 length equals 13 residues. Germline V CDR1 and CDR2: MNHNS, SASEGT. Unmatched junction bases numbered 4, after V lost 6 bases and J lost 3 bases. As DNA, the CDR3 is TGTGCCAGCAGACAAACAGGGGGCTACGAGCAGTACGTC. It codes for CASRQTGGYEQYV.

Here the CDR3 DNA reads TGCGCCAGCAGTGAGGGGGGACTAGCGGGGGCCCAAGAGACCCAGTACTTC. It yields the protein CASSEGGLAGAQETQYF. The chain uses TRBV10-2 and TRBJ2-5; 14 bases align to TRBD2. This CDR3 is 17 amino acids long. The V gene's germline CDR1 is WSHSY and CDR2 SAAADI. J gave up 1 base and V 2 bases, and 3 bases lay outside the gene matches.

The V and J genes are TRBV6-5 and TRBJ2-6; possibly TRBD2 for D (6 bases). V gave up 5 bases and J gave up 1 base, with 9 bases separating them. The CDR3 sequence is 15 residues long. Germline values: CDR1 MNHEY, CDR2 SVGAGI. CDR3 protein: CASSNGGSGANVLTF. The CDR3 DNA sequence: TGTGCCAGCAGTAATGGGGGGTCTGGGGCCAACGTCCTGACTTTC.

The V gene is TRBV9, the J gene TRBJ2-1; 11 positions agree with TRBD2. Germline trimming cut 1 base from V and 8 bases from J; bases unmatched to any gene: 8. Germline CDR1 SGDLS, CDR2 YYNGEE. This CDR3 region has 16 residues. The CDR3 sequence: CASSVMLAGGSYEQFF. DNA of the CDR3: TGTGCCAGCAGCGTAATGCTAGCGGGAGGTTCCTATGAGCAGTTCTTC.

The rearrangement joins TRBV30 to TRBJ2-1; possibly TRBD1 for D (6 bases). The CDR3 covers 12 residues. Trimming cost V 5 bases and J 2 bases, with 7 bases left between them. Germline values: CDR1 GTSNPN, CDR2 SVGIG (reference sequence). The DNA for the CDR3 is TGTGCCTGGGGGGACACCTACAATGAGCAGTTCTTC. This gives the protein CAWGDTYNEQFF. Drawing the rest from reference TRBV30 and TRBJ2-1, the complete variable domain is SQTIHQWPATLVQPVGSPLSLECTVEGTSNPNLYWYRQAAGRGLQLLFYSVGIGQISSEVPQNLSASRPQDRQFILSSKKLLLSDSGFYLCAWGDTYNEQFFGPGTRLTVL.

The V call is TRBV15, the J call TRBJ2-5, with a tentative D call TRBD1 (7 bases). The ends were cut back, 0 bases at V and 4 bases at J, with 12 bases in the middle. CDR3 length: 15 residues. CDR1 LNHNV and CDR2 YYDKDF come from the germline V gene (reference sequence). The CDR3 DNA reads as TGTGCCACCAGCAGAGATGTGGAGGGGGCAGAGACCCAGTACTTC. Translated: CATSRDVEGAETQYF.

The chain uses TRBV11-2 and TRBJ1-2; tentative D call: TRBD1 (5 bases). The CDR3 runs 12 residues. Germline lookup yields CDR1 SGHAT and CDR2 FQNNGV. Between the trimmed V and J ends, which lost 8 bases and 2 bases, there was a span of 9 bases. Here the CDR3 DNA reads TGTGCCAGCCAGACAGAGAACTATGGCTACACCTTC. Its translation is CASQTENYGYTF.

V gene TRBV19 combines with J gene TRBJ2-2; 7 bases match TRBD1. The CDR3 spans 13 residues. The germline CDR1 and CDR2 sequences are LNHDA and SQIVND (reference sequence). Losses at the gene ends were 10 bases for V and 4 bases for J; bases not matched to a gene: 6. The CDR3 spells CATEGGRTGELFF. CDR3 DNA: TGTGCCACCGAAGGGGGCCGCACCGGGGAGCTGTTTTTT.

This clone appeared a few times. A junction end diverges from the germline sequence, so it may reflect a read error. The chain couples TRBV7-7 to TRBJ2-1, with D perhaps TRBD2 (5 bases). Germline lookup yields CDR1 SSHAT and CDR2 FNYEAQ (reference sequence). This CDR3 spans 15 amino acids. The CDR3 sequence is CASSPDTGAYNEQFF. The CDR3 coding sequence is TGTGCTAGCAGCCCCGACACCGGGGCCTACAATGAGCAGTTCTTC.

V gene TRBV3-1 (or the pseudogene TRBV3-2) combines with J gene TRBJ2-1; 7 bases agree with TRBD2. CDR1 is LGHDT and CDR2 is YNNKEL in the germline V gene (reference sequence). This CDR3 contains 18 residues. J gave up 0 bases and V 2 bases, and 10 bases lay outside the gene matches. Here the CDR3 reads CASSQSREKPSSYNEQFF. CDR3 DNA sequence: TGTGCCAGCAGCCAATCGCGGGAGAAGCCCAGCTCCTACAATGAGCAGTTCTTC.